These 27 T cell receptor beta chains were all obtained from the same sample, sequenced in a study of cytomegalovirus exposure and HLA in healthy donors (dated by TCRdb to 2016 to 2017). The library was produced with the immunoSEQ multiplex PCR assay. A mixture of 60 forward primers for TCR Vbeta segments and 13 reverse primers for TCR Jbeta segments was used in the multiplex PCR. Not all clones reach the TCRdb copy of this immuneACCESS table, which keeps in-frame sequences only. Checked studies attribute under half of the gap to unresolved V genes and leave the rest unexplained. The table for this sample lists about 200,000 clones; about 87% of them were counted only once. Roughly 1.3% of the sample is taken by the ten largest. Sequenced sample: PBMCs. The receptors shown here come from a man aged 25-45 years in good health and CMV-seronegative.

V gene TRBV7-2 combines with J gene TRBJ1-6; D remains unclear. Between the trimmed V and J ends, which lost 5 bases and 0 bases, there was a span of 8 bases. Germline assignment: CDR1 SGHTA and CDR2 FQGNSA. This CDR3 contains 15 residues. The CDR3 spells CASSPNFSYNSPLHF. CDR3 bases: TGTGCCAGCAGCCCCAATTTCTCCTATAATTCACCCCTCCACTTT.

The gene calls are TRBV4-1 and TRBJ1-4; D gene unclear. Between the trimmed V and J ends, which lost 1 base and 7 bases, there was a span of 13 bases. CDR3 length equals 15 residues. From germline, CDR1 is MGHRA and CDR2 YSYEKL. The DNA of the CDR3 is TGCGCCAGCAGCCAAGGACTCGGAATTAGTGAAAAACTGTTTTTT. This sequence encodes CASSQGLGISEKLFF.

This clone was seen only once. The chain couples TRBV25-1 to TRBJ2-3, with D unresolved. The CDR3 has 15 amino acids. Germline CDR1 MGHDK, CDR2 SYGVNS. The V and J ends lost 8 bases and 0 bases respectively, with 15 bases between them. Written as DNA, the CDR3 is TGTGCCAGCGAGCCCTCTTCGGTTAGCACAGATACGCAGTATTTT. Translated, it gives CASEPSSVSTDTQYF.

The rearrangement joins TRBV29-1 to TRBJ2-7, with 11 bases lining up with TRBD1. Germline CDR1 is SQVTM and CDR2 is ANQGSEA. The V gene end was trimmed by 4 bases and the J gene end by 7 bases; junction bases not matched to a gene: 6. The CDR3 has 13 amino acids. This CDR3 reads CSVAGQGAWEQYF. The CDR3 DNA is TGCAGCGTTGCTGGACAGGGGGCATGGGAGCAGTACTTC.

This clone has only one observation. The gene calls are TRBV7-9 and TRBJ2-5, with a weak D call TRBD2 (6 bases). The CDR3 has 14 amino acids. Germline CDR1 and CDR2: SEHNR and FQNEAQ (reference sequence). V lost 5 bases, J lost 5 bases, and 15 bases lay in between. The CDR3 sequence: CASSGGMGSETQYF. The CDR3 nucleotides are TGTGCCAGCAGCGGAGGGATGGGGTCGGAGACCCAGTACTTC.

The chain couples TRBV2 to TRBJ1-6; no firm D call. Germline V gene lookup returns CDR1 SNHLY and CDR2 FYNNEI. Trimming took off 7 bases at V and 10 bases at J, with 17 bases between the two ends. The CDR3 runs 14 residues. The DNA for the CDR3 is TGTGCCAGCACCCCCGGACCCCGAGGGTCACCCCTCCACTTT. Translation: CASTPGPRGSPLHF.

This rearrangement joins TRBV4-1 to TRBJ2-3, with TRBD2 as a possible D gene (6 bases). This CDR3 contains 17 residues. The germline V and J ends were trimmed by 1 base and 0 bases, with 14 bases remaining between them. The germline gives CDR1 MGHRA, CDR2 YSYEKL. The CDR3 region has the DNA TGCGCCAGCAGCCAAGGGAGGGCTATTTCTAGCACAGATACGCAGTATTTT. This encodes CASSQGRAISSTDTQYF.

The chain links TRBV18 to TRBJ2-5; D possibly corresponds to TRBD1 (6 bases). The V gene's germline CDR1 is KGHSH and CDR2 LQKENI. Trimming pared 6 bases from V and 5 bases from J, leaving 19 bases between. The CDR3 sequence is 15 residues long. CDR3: CASSEQGYREETQYF. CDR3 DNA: TGTGCCAGCTCCGAGCAAGGATACAGGGAGGAGACCCAGTACTTC.

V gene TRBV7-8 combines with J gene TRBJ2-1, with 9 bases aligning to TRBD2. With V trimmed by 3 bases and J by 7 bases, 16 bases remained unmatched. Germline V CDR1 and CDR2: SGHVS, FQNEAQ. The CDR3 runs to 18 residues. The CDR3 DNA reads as TGTGCCAGCAGCTTGGAAAACTTGAACGCGGGGGGGAGGAATGAGCAGTTCTTC. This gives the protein CASSLENLNAGGRNEQFF.

CDR3 residues: CASRAREDRRSSYNSPLHF. The CDR3 coding sequence is TGTGCCAGCCGCGCCCGGGAAGACAGGCGGAGCTCCTATAATTCACCCCTCCACTTT. The V gene is TRBV2, the J gene TRBJ1-6, with D possibly TRBD1 on 6 matching bases. This CDR3 is built from 19 residues. Trimming pared 8 bases from V and 0 bases from J, leaving 23 bases between. Germline loops: CDR1 SNHLY, CDR2 FYNNEI.

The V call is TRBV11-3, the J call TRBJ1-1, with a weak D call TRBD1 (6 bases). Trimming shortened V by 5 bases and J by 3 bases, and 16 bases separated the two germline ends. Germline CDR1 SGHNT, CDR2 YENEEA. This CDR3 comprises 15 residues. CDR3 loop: CASSPQTGLDTEAFF. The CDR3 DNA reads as TGTGCCAGCAGCCCCCAGACAGGTTTGGACACTGAAGCTTTCTTT.

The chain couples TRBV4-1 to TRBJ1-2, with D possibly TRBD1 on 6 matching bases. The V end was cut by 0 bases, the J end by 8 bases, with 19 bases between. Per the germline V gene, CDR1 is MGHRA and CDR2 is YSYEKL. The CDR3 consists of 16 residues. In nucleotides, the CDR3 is TGCGCCAGCAGCCAAGACGACGGCACAGGGTTTGGCGGCTACACCTTC. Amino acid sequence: CASSQDDGTGFGGYTF.

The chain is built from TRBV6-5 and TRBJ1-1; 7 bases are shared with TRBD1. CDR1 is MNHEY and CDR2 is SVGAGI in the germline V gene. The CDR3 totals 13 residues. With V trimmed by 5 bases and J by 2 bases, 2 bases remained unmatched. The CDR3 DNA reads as TGTGCCAGCAGTAGACAGGGTAACACTGAAGCTTTCTTT. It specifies CASSRQGNTEAFF.

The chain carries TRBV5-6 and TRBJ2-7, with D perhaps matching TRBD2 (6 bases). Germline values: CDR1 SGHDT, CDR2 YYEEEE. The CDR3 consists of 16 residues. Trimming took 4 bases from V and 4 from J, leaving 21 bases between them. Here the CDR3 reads CASSPSVGTRPYEQYF. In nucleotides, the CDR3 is TGTGCCAGCAGCCCCAGTGTCGGGACTCGCCCTTACGAGCAGTACTTC.

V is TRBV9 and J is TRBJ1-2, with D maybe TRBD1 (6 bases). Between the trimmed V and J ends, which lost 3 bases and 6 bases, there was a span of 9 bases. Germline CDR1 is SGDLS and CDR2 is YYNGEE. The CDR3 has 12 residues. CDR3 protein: CASSARTDGYTF. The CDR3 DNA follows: TGTGCCAGCAGCGCTCGGACAGATGGCTACACCTTC.

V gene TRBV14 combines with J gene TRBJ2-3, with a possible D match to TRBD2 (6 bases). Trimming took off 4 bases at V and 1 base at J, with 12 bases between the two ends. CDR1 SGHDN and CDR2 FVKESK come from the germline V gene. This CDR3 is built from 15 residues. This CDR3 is CASSRRGWGTDTQYF. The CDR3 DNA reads TGTGCCAGCAGCCGCCGGGGGTGGGGCACAGATACGCAGTATTTT.

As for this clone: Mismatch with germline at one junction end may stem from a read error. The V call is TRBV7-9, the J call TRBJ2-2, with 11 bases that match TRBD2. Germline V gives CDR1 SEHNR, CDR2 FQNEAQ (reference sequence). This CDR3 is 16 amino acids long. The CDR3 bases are TGTTCCAGCAGCTACACTAGCGGGGGGAACACCGGGGAGCTGTTTTTT. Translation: CSSSYTSGGNTGELFF. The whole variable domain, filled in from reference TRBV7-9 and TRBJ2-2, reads DTGVSQNPRHKITKRGQNVTFRCDPISEHNRLYWYRQTLGQGPEFLTYFQNEAQLEKSRLLSDRFSAERPKGSFSTLEIQRTEQGDSAMYLCSSSYTSGGNTGELFFGEGSRLTVL.

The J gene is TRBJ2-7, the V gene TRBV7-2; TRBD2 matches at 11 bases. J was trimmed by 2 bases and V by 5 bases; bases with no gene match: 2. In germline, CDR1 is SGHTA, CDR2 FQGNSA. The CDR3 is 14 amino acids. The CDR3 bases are TGTGCCAGCAGCAATAGCGGGAGGGCCTACGAGCAGTACTTC. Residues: CASSNSGRAYEQYF.

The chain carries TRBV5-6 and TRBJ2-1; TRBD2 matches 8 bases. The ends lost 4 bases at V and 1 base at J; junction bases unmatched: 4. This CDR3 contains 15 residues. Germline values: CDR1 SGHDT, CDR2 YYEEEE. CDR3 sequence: CASSTGGPSYNEQFF. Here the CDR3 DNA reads TGTGCCAGCAGCACGGGGGGGCCGTCCTACAATGAGCAGTTCTTC.

The CDR3, as DNA: TGTGCCATCACCGGGACAGGCGGCGAGCAGTACTTC. Protein product: CAITGTGGEQYF. The chain recombines TRBV10-3 with TRBJ2-7; the match to TRBD1 covers 8 bases. J lost 6 bases, V lost 7 bases, and 5 bases had no gene match. Germline V lookup: CDR1 ENHRY, CDR2 SYGVKD. This CDR3 has 12 residues.

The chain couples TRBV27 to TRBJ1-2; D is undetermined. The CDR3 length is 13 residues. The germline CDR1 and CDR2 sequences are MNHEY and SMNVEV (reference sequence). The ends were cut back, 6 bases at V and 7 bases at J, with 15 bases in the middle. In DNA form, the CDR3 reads TGTGCCAGCAGGAATCGGAGGGCGGCTGGCTACACCTTC. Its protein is CASRNRRAAGYTF.

For the CDR3, the DNA is TGTGCCATCAGGTCTAGCGGGGGCATAGATACGCAGTATTTT. This gives the protein CAIRSSGGIDTQYF. V usage is TRBV10-3 and J usage is TRBJ2-3, with 10 bases matching TRBD2. CDR1 ENHRY and CDR2 SYGVKD come from the germline V gene. CDR3 length: 14 amino acids. Trimming removed 6 bases from V and 5 bases from J; junction bases left unmatched: 5.

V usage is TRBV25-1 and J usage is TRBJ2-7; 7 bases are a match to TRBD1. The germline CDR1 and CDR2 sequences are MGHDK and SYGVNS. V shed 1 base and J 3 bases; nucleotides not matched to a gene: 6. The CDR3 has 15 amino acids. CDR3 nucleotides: TGTGCCAGCAGTGAATCGAGGACAGGTGACTACGAGCAGTACTTC. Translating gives CASSESRTGDYEQYF.

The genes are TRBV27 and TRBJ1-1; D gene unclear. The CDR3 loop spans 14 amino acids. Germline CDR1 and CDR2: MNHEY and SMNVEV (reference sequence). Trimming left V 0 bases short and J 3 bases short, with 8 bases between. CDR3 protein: CASSLSRVYTEAFF. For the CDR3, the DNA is TGTGCCAGCAGTTTATCGAGGGTGTACACTGAAGCTTTCTTT.

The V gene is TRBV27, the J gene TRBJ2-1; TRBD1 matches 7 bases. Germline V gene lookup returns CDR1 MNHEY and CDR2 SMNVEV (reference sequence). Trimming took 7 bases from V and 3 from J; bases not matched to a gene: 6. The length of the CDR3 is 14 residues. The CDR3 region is CASNSDRDYNEQFF. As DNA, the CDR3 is TGTGCCAGCAATTCTGACAGGGACTACAATGAGCAGTTCTTC.

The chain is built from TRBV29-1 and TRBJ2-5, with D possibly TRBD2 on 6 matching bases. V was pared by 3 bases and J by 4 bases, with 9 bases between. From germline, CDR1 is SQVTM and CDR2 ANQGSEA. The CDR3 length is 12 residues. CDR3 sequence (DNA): TGCAGCGTTGAGGAGGGTGGAGAGACCCAGTACTTC. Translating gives CSVEEGGETQYF.

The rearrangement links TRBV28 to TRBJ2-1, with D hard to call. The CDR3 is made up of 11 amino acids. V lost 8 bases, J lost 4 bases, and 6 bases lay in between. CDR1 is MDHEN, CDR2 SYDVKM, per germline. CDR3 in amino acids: CASQEYNEQFF. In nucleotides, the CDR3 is TGTGCCAGCCAAGAGTACAATGAGCAGTTCTTC.